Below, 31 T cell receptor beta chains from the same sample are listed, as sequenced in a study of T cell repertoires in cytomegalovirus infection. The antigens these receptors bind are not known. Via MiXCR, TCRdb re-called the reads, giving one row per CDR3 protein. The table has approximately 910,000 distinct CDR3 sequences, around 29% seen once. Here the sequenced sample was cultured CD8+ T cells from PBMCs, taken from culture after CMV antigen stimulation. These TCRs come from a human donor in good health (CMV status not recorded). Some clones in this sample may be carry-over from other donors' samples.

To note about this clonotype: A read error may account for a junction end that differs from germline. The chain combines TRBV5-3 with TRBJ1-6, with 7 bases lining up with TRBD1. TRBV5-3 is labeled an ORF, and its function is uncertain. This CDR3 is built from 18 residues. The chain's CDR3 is CASSLDNRGLGYNSPLHF. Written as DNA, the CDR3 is TGTGCCAGCAGCTTGGACAACAGGGGCCTGGGCTATAATTCACCCCTCCACTTT.

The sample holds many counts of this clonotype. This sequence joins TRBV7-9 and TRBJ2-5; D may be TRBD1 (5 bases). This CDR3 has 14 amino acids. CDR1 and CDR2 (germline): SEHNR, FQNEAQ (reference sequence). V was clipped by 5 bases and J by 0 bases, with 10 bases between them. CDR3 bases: TGTGCCAGCAGCGCGGACACGTACCAAGAGACCCAGTACTTC. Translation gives CASSADTYQETQYF.

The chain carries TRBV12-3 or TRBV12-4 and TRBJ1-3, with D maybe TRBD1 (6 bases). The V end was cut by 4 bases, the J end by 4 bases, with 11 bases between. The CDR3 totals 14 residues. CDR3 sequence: CASSSGGLGNTIYF. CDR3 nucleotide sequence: TGTGCCAGCAGTTCCGGGGGCCTGGGAAACACCATATATTTT.

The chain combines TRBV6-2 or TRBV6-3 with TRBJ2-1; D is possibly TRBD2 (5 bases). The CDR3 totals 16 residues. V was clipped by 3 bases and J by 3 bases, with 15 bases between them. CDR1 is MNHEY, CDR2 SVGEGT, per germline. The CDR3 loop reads CASSYQAGHNYNEQFF. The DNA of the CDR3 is TGTGCCAGCAGTTATCAGGCGGGCCATAACTACAATGAGCAGTTCTTC.

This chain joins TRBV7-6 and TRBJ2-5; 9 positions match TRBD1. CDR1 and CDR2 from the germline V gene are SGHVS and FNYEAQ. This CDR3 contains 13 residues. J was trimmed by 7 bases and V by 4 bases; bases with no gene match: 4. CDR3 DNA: TGTGCCAGCAGCTCACAGGGGGCGGTGACCCAGTACTTC. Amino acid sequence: CASSSQGAVTQYF.

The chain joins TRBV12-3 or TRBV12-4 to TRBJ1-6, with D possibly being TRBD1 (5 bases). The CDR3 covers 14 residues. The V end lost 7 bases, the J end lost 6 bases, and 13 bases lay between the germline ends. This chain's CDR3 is CASTPGPLNSPLHF. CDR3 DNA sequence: TGTGCCAGCACCCCGGGACCGCTTAATTCACCCCTCCACTTT.

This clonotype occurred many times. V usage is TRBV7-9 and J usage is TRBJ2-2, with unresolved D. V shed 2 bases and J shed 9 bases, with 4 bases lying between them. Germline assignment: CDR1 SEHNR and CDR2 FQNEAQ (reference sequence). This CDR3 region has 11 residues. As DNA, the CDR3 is TGTGCCAGCAGCTTAAATCGGGAGCTGTTTTTT. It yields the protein CASSLNRELFF. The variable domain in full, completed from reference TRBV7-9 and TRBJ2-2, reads DTGVSQNPRHKITKRGQNVTFRCDPISEHNRLYWYRQTLGQGPEFLTYFQNEAQLEKSRLLSDRFSAERPKGSFSTLEIQRTEQGDSAMYLCASSLNRELFFGEGSRLTVL.

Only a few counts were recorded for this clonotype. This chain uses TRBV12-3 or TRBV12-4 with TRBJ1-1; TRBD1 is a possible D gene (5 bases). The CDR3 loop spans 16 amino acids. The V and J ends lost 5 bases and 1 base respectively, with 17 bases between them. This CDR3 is CASSPTLRGENTEAFF. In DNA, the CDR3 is TGTGCCAGCAGTCCCACCCTTCGGGGCGAGAACACTGAAGCTTTCTTT.

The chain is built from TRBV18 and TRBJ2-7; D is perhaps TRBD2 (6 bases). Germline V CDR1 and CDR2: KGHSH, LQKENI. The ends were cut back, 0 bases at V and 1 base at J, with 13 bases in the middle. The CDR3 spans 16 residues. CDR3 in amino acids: CASSPPGGSHSYEQYF. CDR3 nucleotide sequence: TGTGCCAGCTCACCACCGGGGGGATCCCATTCCTACGAGCAGTACTTC. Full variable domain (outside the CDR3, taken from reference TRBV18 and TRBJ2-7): NAGVMQNPRHLVRRRGQEARLRCSPMKGHSHVYWYRQLPEEGLKFMVYLQKENIIDESGMPKERFSAEFPKEGPSILRIQQVVRGDSAAYFCASSPPGGSHSYEQYFGPGTRLTVT.

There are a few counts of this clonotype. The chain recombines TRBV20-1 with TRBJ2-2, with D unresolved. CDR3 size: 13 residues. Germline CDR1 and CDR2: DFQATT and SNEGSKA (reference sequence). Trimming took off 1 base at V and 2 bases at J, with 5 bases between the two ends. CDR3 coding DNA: TGCAGTGCTAGAGGACCAAACACCGGGGAGCTGTTTTTT. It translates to CSARGPNTGELFF.

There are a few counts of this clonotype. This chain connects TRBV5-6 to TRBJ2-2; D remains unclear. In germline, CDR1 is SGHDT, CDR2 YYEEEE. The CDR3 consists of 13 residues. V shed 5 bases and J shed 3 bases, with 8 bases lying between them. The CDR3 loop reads CASRGDDTGELFF. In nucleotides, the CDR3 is TGTGCCAGCAGGGGCGACGACACCGGGGAGCTGTTTTTT.

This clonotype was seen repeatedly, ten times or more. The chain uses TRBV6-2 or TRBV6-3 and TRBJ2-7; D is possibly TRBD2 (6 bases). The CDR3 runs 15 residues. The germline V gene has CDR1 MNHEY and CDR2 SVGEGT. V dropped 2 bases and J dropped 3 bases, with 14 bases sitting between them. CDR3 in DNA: TGTGCCAGCAGTTACAAGCCGGGACTCAGCTACGAGCAGTACGTC. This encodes CASSYKPGLSYEQYV.

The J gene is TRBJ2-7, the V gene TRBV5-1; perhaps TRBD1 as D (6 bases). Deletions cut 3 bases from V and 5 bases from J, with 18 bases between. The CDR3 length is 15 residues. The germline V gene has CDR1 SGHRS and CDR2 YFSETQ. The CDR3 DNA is TGCGCCAGCAGCTCCGACGGATCCGCAGGGGACGAGCAGTACTTC. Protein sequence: CASSSDGSAGDEQYF.

CDR3 bases: TGTGCCAGCAGTTATCGCAATACTTGGGGGAAGGAGACCCAGTACTTC. As protein: CASSYRNTWGKETQYF. This chain connects TRBV6-5 to TRBJ2-5; D may match TRBD1 or TRBD2 (5 bases each). The CDR3 covers 16 residues. The germline gives CDR1 MNHEY, CDR2 SVGAGI. V lost 3 bases, J lost 5 bases, and 19 bases lay in between.

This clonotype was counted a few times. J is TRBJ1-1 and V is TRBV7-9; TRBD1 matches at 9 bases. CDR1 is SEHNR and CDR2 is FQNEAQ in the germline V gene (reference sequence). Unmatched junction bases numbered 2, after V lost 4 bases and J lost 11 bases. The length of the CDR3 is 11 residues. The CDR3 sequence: CASSSQGAAFF. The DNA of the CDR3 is TGTGCCAGCAGCTCACAGGGGGCGGCTTTCTTT.

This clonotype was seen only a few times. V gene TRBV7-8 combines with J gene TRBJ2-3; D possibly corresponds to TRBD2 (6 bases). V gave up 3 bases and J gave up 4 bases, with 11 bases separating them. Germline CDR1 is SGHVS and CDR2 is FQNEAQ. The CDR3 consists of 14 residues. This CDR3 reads CASSFLRESDTQYF. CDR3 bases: TGTGCCAGCAGCTTTCTCCGGGAGTCAGATACGCAGTATTTT.

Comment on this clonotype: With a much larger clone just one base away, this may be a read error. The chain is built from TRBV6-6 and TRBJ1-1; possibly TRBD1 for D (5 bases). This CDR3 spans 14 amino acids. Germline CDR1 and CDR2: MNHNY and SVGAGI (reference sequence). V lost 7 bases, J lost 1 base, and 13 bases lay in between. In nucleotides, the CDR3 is TGTGCCAGCACCCCGGGACCGGGGAACACTGAAGCTTTCTTT. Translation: CASTPGPGNTEAFF.

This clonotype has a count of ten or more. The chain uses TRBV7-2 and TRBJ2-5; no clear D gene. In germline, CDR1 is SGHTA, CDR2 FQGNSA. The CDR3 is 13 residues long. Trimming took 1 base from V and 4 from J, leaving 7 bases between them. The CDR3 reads CASSLDDRETQYF. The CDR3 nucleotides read TGTGCCAGCAGCTTAGATGACCGAGAGACCCAGTACTTC.

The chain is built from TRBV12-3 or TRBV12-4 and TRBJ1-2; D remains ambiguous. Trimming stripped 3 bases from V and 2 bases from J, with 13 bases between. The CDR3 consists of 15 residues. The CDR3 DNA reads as TGTGCCAGCAGTTTCAGGTCGCCGGCGAACTATGGCTACACCTTC. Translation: CASSFRSPANYGYTF.

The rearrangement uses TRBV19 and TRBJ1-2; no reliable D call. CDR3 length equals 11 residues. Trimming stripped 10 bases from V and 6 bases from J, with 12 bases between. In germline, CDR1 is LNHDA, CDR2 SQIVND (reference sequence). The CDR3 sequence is CAIDNYDGYTF. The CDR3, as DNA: TGTGCCATAGATAATTACGATGGCTACACCTTC. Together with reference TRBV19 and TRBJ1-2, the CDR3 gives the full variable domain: DGGITQSPKYLFRKEGQNVTLSCEQNLNHDAMYWYRQDPGQGLRLIYYSQIVNDFQKGDIAEGYSVSREKKESFPLTVTSAQKNPTAFYLCAIDNYDGYTFGSGTRLTVV.

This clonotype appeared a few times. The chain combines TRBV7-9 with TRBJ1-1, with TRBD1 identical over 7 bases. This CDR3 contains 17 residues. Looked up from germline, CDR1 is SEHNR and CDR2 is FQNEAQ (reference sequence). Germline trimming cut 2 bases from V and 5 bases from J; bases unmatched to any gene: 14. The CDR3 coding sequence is TGTGCCAGCAGCTTACGACCACACAGGGGAGTGGGAACTGAAGCTTTCTTT. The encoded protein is CASSLRPHRGVGTEAFF.

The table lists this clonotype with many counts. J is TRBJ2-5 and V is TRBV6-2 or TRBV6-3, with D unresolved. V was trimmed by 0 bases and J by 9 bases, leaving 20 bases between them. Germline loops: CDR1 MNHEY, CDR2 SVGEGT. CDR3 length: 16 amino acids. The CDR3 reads CASSYSPRGWLWAQYF. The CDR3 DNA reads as TGTGCCAGCAGTTACTCCCCCCGCGGTTGGTTGTGGGCCCAGTACTTC.

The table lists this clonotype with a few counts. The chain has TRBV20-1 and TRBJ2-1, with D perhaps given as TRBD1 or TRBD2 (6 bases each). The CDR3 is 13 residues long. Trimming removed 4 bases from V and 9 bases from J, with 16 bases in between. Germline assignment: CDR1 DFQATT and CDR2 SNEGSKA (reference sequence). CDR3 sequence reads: CSATQGRYGEQFF. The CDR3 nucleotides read TGCAGTGCTACCCAGGGGAGGTACGGTGAGCAGTTCTTC.

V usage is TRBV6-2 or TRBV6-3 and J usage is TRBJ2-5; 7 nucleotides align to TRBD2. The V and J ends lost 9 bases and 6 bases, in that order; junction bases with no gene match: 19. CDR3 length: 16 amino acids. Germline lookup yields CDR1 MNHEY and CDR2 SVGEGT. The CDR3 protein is CASQRLPGERGKTQYF. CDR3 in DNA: TGTGCCAGTCAGCGCCTGCCCGGCGAGCGGGGAAAGACCCAGTACTTC.

In DNA, the CDR3 is TGTGCCATCAGTGAGCCCACTGACAGCCAAGCGAACACTGAAGCTTTCTTT. Protein product: CAISEPTDSQANTEAFF. This rearrangement joins TRBV10-3 to TRBJ1-1, with a weak D call TRBD1 (5 bases). The germline V gene has CDR1 ENHRY and CDR2 SYGVKD. The CDR3 covers 17 residues. V was shortened by 2 bases and J by 1 base, with 17 bases between the two germline ends.

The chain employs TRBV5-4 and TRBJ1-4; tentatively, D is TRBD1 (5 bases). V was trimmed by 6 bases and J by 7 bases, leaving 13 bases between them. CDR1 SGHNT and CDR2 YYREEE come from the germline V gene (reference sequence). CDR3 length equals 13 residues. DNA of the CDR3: TGTGCCAGCACCCTTGGGGGTACTGAAAAACTGTTTTTT. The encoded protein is CASTLGGTEKLFF.

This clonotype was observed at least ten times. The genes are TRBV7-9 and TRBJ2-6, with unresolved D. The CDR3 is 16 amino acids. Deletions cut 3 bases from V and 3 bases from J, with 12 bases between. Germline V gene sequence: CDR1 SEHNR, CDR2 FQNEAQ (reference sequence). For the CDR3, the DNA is TGTGCCAGCAGCTTCCCGGGTTTGAGTGGGGCCAACGTCCTGACTTTC. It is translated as CASSFPGLSGANVLTF.

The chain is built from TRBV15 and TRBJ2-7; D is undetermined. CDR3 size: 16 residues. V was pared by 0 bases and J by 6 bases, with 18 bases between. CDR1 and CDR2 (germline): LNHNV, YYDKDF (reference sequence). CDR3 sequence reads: CATSRDRHQGLSEQYV. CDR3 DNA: TGTGCCACCAGCAGAGATCGGCACCAAGGGTTGTCCGAGCAGTACGTC.

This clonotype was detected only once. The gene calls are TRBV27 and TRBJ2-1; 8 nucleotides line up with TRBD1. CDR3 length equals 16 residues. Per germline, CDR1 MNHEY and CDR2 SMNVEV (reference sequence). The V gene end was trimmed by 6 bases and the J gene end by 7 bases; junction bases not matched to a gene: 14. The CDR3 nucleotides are TGTGCCAGCAGCCTCCTCCAGGGGGCCGCGGGTAATGAGCAGTTCTTC. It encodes CASSLLQGAAGNEQFF.

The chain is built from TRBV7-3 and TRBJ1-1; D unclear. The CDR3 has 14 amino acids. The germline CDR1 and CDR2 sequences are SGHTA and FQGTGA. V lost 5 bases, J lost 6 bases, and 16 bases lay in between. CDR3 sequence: CASSPNRGGAEAFF. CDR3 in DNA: TGTGCCAGCAGCCCGAATCGGGGTGGGGCTGAAGCTTTCTTT.

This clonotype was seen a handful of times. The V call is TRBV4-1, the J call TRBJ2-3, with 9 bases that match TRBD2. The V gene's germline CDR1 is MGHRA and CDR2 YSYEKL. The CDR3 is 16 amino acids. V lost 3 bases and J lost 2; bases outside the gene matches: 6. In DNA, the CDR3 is TGCGCCAGCAGCCATCCAACTAGCGGGTCCACAGATACGCAGTATTTT. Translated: CASSHPTSGSTDTQYF.